The clone carrying this TCR beta chain was observed at least ten times. This sample is drawn from a study of T-cell reconstitution after alpha-beta-depleted transplantation in children. The CDR3 extends over 14 amino acids. V was shortened by 5 bases and J by 4 bases, with 12 bases between the two germline ends. Looked up from germline, CDR1 is SGHTA and CDR2 is FQGNSA. Using unique molecular identifiers, the investigators prepared the TCRbeta library. TCRdb reanalysed the PCR reads using MiXCR and keeps one entry per CDR3 protein. The sample lists hundreds of thousands of distinct CDR3 sequences; around 13% were seen once.

This sequence originates from a human donor who donated a stem cell graft to a child with combined immunodeficiency. This chain joins TRBV7-2 and TRBJ2-1, with D maybe TRBD2 (6 bases). This material consisted of PBMCs from the stem cell graft donor, taken from the stem cell graft. In DNA form, the CDR3 reads TGTGCCAGCAGCCGCGGGACCGAGTACAATGAGCAGTTCTTC. Its translation: CASSRGTEYNEQFF.